The rows below give T cell receptor beta chains drawn from one sample of a study of T cell repertoires in cytomegalovirus infection. One entry per CDR3 protein, called by TCRdb with MiXCR from the reads. The data contain tens of thousands of distinct CDR3 sequences, roughly a fifth of them singletons. Antigen specificity for these receptors is unknown. The specimen comprised CD8+ T cells from cultured PBMCs, sampled from culture after CMV antigen stimulation. All receptors come from a human donor in good health (CMV status not recorded). Some clones in this sample may be carry-over from other donors' samples. The CDR3 runs from the conserved cysteine through the conserved F or W. D genes are given only for firm matches. Where a row states a size, it is once, few, many or the class of an expanded clone; other rows omit it.

d_gene	v_gene	abundance	j_gene	CDR3aa	CDR3nt
TRBD2	TRBV7-8	many	TRBJ2-3	CASSIPGLTTDTQYF	TGTGCCAGCAGCATACCGGGACTAACCACAGATACGCAGTATTTT
TRBD2	TRBV27	NA	TRBJ2-1	CASTPPGLAGSYNEQFF	TGTGCCAGCACCCCACCCGGACTAGCGGGATCCTACAATGAGCAGTTCTTC
NA	TRBV7-6	NA	TRBJ1-1	CASSRPQGVETEAFF	TGTGCCAGCAGCCGTCCTCAAGGGGTTGAGACTGAAGCTTTCTTT
TRBD2	TRBV7-7	NA	TRBJ2-3	CASSLVGGGAPGTDTQYF	TGTGCCAGCAGCTTAGTTGGCGGGGGGGCCCCTGGCACAGATACGCAGTATTTT
TRBD2	TRBV28	many	TRBJ2-1	CASSLLLTGTSNEQFF	TGTGCCAGCAGTTTATTGCTCACAGGGACTAGCAATGAGCAGTTCTTC
TRBD1	TRBV6-5	NA	TRBJ2-7	CARSQTQGAYYEQYF	TGTGCCCGCAGTCAGACCCAGGGGGCTTACTACGAGCAGTACTTC
NA	TRBV7-9	once	TRBJ1-2	CASSDTTAGGYTF	TGTGCCAGCAGCGACACAACCGCCGGGGGCTACACCTTC
NA	TRBV2	NA	TRBJ2-1	CASSAAGYNEQFF	TGTGCCAGCAGTGCTGCAGGCTACAATGAGCAGTTCTTC
NA	TRBV6-2/TRBV6-3	NA	TRBJ1-2	CASSYPFYGYTF	TGTGCCAGCAGTTACCCCTTCTATGGCTACACCTTC
TRBD1	TRBV7-2	NA	TRBJ2-1	CASNPVDFRDRGQNEQFF	TGTGCCAGCAACCCTGTAGACTTCCGGGACAGGGGTCAGAATGAGCAGTTCTTC
NA	TRBV11-1	few	TRBJ2-1	CASSLPGGNEQFF	TGTGCCAGCAGCTTACCCGGTGGGAATGAGCAGTTCTTC
TRBD1	TRBV7-2	NA	TRBJ2-1	CASSRKGTGINNEQFF	TGTGCCAGCAGCCGTAAAGGGACAGGGATTAACAATGAGCAGTTCTTC
TRBD2	TRBV29-1	NA	TRBJ2-1	CSVGPPVSGGSYNEQFF	TGCAGCGTTGGCCCACCAGTTAGCGGGGGGAGCTACAATGAGCAGTTCTTC
NA	TRBV7-6	NA	TRBJ2-3	CASSFGGRTSTDTQYF	TGTGCCAGCAGCTTTGGGGGGCGTACGAGCACAGATACGCAGTATTTT
TRBD1	TRBV29-1	few	TRBJ1-1	CSGDRGLGTEAFF	TGCAGCGGGGACAGGGGGCTTGGGACTGAAGCTTTCTTT
NA	TRBV25-1	NA	TRBJ2-2	CASSEFPVLEAGNHGELFF	TGTGCCAGCAGTGAATTCCCTGTATTAGAGGCAGGGAATCACGGGGAGCTGTTTTTT
TRBD2	TRBV6-2/TRBV6-3	many	TRBJ2-7	CASSYDLTIALRLADSYEQYF	TGTGCCAGCAGTTACGATCTGACCATCGCCCTGAGACTAGCCGATTCCTACGAGCAGTACTTC
NA	TRBV2	NA	TRBJ1-5	CASSVTGVGGQPQHF	TGTGCCAGCAGTGTTACCGGGGTTGGGGGTCAGCCCCAGCATTTT
NA	TRBV5-1	many	TRBJ2-2	CASSLVPVANTGELFF	TGCGCCAGCAGCTTGGTTCCGGTCGCGAACACCGGGGAGCTGTTTTTT
NA	TRBV7-6	NA	TRBJ1-2	CASSPGQKAISYGYTF	TGTGCCAGCAGCCCAGGACAGAAAGCCATCAGCTATGGCTACACCTTC
TRBD2	TRBV5-6	NA	TRBJ2-7	CASSLVGTRRVYEQYF	TGTGCCAGCAGCTTGGTCGGGACTAGACGCGTCTACGAGCAGTACTTC
TRBD2	TRBV7-2	few	TRBJ2-1	CASSLKGPTGLAGYSYNEQFF	TGTGCCAGCAGCTTAAAAGGTCCAACGGGACTAGCGGGTTACTCCTACAATGAGCAGTTCTTC
TRBD1	TRBV6-8	NA	TRBJ2-7	CASSQDRGRYEQYF	TGTGCCAGCAGCCAGGACAGGGGGCGGTACGAGCAGTACTTC
TRBD2	TRBV27	many	TRBJ2-3	CASSFTSGKDTQYF	TGTGCCAGCAGCTTCACTAGCGGGAAAGATACGCAGTATTTT
NA	TRBV4-3	NA	TRBJ1-2	CASSQDRRTDYYGYTF	TGCGCCAGCAGCCAAGATAGAAGGACGGACTACTATGGCTACACCTTC
NA	TRBV11-2	NA	TRBJ1-1	CASSLDPRGANTEAFF	TGTGCCAGCAGCTTAGATCCCAGGGGCGCGAACACTGAAGCTTTCTTT
NA	TRBV6-6	NA	TRBJ1-1	CATTLATNTEAFF	TGTGCCACTACCTTAGCCACGAACACTGAAGCTTTCTTT
TRBD2	TRBV11-2	few	TRBJ2-1	CASSLETWSSGAYNEQFF	TGTGCCAGCAGCTTAGAAACATGGTCTAGCGGGGCCTACAATGAGCAGTTCTTC
NA	TRBV7-2	NA	TRBJ2-1	CASRGRNEQFF	TGTGCCAGCAGGGGCAGGAATGAGCAGTTCTTC
NA	TRBV7-2	many	TRBJ2-6	CASLLGGANVLTF	TGTGCCAGCCTATTGGGTGGGGCCAACGTCCTGACTTTC
TRBD2	TRBV11-2	NA	TRBJ2-1	CASKSGREAEQFF	TGTGCCAGCAAGAGCGGGAGAGAAGCTGAGCAGTTCTTC
NA	TRBV7-9	few	TRBJ2-7	CASSPRGNHYEQYF	TGTGCCAGCAGCCCCCGCGGGAATCACTACGAGCAGTACTTC
NA	TRBV2	many	TRBJ2-7	CASSEGYSYEQYF	TGTGCCAGCAGTGAAGGCTACTCCTACGAGCAGTACTTC
NA	TRBV5-4	NA	TRBJ2-3	CASSFEGTDTQYF	TGTGCCAGCAGCTTTGAGGGGACAGATACGCAGTATTTT
NA	TRBV7-9	NA	TRBJ2-2	CASSLDTQGTGELFF	TGTGCCAGCAGCTTAGATACACAGGGCACCGGGGAGCTGTTTTTT
NA	TRBV6-2/TRBV6-3	few	TRBJ1-1	CASTMSGANTEAFF	TGTGCCAGCACAATGTCGGGGGCGAACACTGAAGCTTTCTTT
TRBD1	TRBV7-9	many	TRBJ2-3	CASNRRDRGLDTQYF	TGTGCCAGCAACCGCCGGGACAGGGGTTTAGATACGCAGTATTTT
NA	TRBV10-3	many	TRBJ2-7	CAITPRKPQYF	TGTGCCATCACCCCGAGGAAACCCCAGTACTTC
NA	TRBV7-6	NA	TRBJ2-1	CASSRTENEQFF	TGTGCCAGCAGCCGTACAGAGAATGAGCAGTTCTTC
TRBD1	TRBV7-8	few	TRBJ2-7	CASSPGQGSAYEQYF	TGTGCCAGCAGCCCTGGACAGGGATCGGCCTACGAGCAGTACTTC
NA	TRBV11-3	few	TRBJ2-3	CASSLRSGSTDTQYF	TGTGCCAGCAGCTTACGAAGCGGCAGCACAGATACGCAGTATTTT
NA	TRBV6-2/TRBV6-3	once	TRBJ2-4	CASSYESGDSQYF	TGTGCCAGCAGTTATGAGTCGGGAGACAGTCAGTACTTC
NA	TRBV7-2	few	TRBJ2-6	CASSPTWAGANVLTF	TGTGCCAGCAGCCCTACTTGGGCTGGGGCCAACGTCCTGACTTTC
TRBD1	TRBV5-1	NA	TRBJ1-6	CASRSGTGYNSYNSPLHF	TGCGCCAGCAGATCCGGGACAGGGTATAACTCCTATAATTCACCCCTCCACTTT
NA	TRBV28	NA	TRBJ2-1	CASRASYNEQFF	TGTGCCAGCCGTGCTTCCTACAATGAGCAGTTCTTC
TRBD1	TRBV10-3	few	TRBJ1-1	CAIGTGGSNTEAFF	TGTGCCATCGGGACAGGGGGTTCGAACACTGAAGCTTTCTTT
TRBD1	TRBV5-4	few	TRBJ1-3	CASSEEGQGVQNTIYF	TGTGCCAGCAGCGAAGAAGGACAGGGTGTTCAAAACACCATATATTTT
NA	TRBV5-1	NA	TRBJ2-1	CASSLTSLRPPSSYNEQFF	TGCGCCAGCAGCCTGACTAGTTTACGTCCACCGAGCTCCTACAATGAGCAGTTCTTC
NA	TRBV19	few	TRBJ1-2	CASISKDKVYNYGYTF	TGTGCCAGTATTTCAAAGGACAAGGTCTACAACTATGGCTACACCTTC
TRBD1	TRBV25-1	NA	TRBJ2-7	CATRGQGIRAYEQYF	TGTGCCACCAGGGGACAGGGAATACGGGCCTACGAGCAGTACTTC